These T cell receptor beta chains were read from a single sample in a study of beta chain features in type 1 diabetes. Sequencing used immunoSEQ multiplex PCR; TCRdb keeps in-frame clones, though not all of them. The sample contains hundreds of thousands of clones, about 15% of which appear only once. The sample was naive CD4+ T cells from blood. Receptors were obtained from a man aged 18-30 years with type 1 diabetes. The CDR3 runs from the conserved cysteine through the conserved F or W. The D gene is left open where the match is weak. Part of the rows lack a size; the others show once, few, many or a class for expanded clones.

D	size	V	J	DNA	CDR3
TRBD1	.	TRBV19	TRBJ1-5	TGTGCCAGCCAGGACAGGGGGAGGCAGCCCCAGCATTTT	CASQDRGRQPQHF
.	.	TRBV5-1	TRBJ2-1	TGCGCCAGCAGCTTGGAGATAGCGGACTACAATGAGCAGTTCTTC	CASSLEIADYNEQFF
.	.	TRBV9	TRBJ1-5	TGTGCCAGCAGCGTAGATATCGATCAGCCCCAGCATTTT	CASSVDIDQPQHF
TRBD2	few	TRBV28	TRBJ2-7	TGTGCCAGCAGTTTAGGCGGGGGGGGTTTCCACGAGCAGTACTTC	CASSLGGGGFHEQYF
.	many	TRBV15	TRBJ2-7	TGTGCCACCAGCAGCTACTACGAGCAGTACTTC	CATSSYYEQYF
.	few	TRBV28	TRBJ2-1	TGTGCCAGCACTACCTCCTACAATGAGCAGTTCTTC	CASTTSYNEQFF
TRBD2	.	TRBV11-2	TRBJ2-2	TGTGCCAGCAGCCCACGCCGCCCAGCGGGGGGACGCCCCGGGGAGCTGTTTTTT	CASSPRRPAGGRPGELFF
.	few	TRBV29-1	TRBJ1-2	TGCAGCGTTGGGGGGGGATGGGGCTACACCTTC	CSVGGGWGYTF
TRBD2	few	TRBV28	TRBJ2-3	TGTGCCAGCATTCGGGACTATGGGACAGATACGCAGTATTTT	CASIRDYGTDTQYF
TRBD1	few	TRBV5-1	TRBJ2-3	TGCGCCAGCAGGCCCGGGACAGGGGGCCCAGATACGCAGTATTTT	CASRPGTGGPDTQYF
.	.	TRBV7-6	TRBJ1-2	TGTGCCAGCAGCTTAGGGGCGAGCGGGAACTATGGCTACACCTTC	CASSLGASGNYGYTF
.	once	TRBV11-1	TRBJ2-5	TGTGCCAGCAGCCCTACAGGGTTAGGGGAGACCCAGTACTTC	CASSPTGLGETQYF
.	few	TRBV28	TRBJ2-3	TGTGCCAGCAGTATTCAGCGCGGTACGCAGTATTTT	CASSIQRGTQYF
.	.	TRBV9	TRBJ2-2	TGTGCCAGCAGCCGCGCGAGGACCGGGGAGCTGTTTTTT	CASSRARTGELFF
TRBD2	.	TRBV5-4	TRBJ2-5	TGTGCCAGCAGCTCCCCCGGGGGGGCCCAAGAGACCCAGTACTTC	CASSSPGGAQETQYF
TRBD1	.	TRBV5-1	TRBJ2-2	TGCGCCAGCAGCAACCGGGACAGGGGGCCTGGGGAGCTGTTTTTT	CASSNRDRGPGELFF
.	.	TRBV19	TRBJ2-7	TGTGCCAGTAGTATTGAGAAGTCCGTAAGCTCCTACGAGCAGTACTTC	CASSIEKSVSSYEQYF
.	.	TRBV9	TRBJ2-3	TGTGCCAGCAGCGTAGATAGAGGTACAGATACGCAGTATTTT	CASSVDRGTDTQYF
.	few	TRBV5-1	TRBJ2-2	TGCGCCAGCAGCTTAATGGGAGACACCGGGGAGCTGTTTTTT	CASSLMGDTGELFF
TRBD2	.	TRBV6-6	TRBJ2-1	TGTGCCAGCAGTACCCCCCGGGCGGGAGCTTACAATGAGCAGTTCTTC	CASSTPRAGAYNEQFF
.	few	TRBV20-1	TRBJ2-5	TGCAGTGCTAGACGGGAGACCCAGTACTTC	CSARRETQYF
.	few	TRBV7-9	TRBJ1-2	TGTGCCAGCAGCTCCACCAGGGCAGCCTTTAACTATGGCTACACCTTC	CASSSTRAAFNYGYTF
.	few	TRBV19	TRBJ1-5	TGTGCCAGTATGGGCACCTATCAGCCCCAGCATTTT	CASMGTYQPQHF
TRBD1	.	TRBV7-8	TRBJ2-5	TGTGCCAGCAGCTGGACAGGGGAAGAGACCCAGTACTTC	CASSWTGEETQYF
.	.	TRBV2	TRBJ1-2	TGTGCCAGCAATCGGAGGAACGGCTACACCTTC	CASNRRNGYTF
.	.	TRBV5-1	TRBJ1-2	TGCGCCAGCAGCTTGGATGGGGCCCTTAACTATGGCTACACCTTC	CASSLDGALNYGYTF
TRBD1	.	TRBV19	TRBJ1-1	TGTGCCAGTATGCAGGGGGCGTTCCGGAGAACTGAAGCTTTCTTT	CASMQGAFRRTEAFF
TRBD2	few	TRBV27	TRBJ2-3	TGTGCCAGCTTCGGGCGGGGGGGCTTCACAGATACGCAGTATTTT	CASFGRGGFTDTQYF
.	many	TRBV7-9	TRBJ1-6	TGTGCCAGCAGCTCACGACGGGAGAATTCACCCCTCCACTTT	CASSSRRENSPLHF
TRBD2	.	TRBV5-6	TRBJ2-3	TGTGCCAGCAGCGGGGGACTAGGTACAGATACGCAGTATTTT	CASSGGLGTDTQYF
.	few	TRBV11-2	TRBJ1-2	TGTGCCAGCAGCCAGACCACAGAGCGGTACGGCTACACCTTC	CASSQTTERYGYTF
.	.	TRBV4-2	TRBJ2-3	TGTGCCAGCAGCCAAGGACAACAACCTAGCACAGATACGCAGTATTTT	CASSQGQQPSTDTQYF
TRBD1	.	TRBV18	TRBJ2-7	TGTGCCAGCTCACCCCCAGACAGGGGGCTGGACTTC	CASSPPDRGLDF
.	.	TRBV7-9	TRBJ2-7	TGTGCCAGCAGCTTAGGGGCGGGGCAGGAAACCTACGAGCAGTACTTC	CASSLGAGQETYEQYF
TRBD2	.	TRBV2	TRBJ2-7	TGTGCCAGCAGGGCGGGGGGGAGCCGCTCCTACGAGCAGTACTTC	CASRAGGSRSYEQYF
TRBD2	few	TRBV6-4	TRBJ2-7	TGTGCCAGCAGTCGAGGACTAGCTGCCACCTACGAGCAGTACTTC	CASSRGLAATYEQYF
TRBD2	.	TRBV30	TRBJ2-2	TGTGCCTGGAGTTCGGGACTAGCGGGGGGGCGCACCGGGGAGCTGTTTTTT	CAWSSGLAGGRTGELFF
TRBD1	few	TRBV30	TRBJ2-6	TGTGCCTGGAGTGTACTCCGGGACAGGGTGTATGGTGGGGCCAACGTCCTGACTTTC	CAWSVLRDRVYGGANVLTF
.	few	TRBV25-1	TRBJ1-2	TGTGCCAGCAGTCCACTACGACACCGGGGGGACTACGGCTACACCTTC	CASSPLRHRGDYGYTF
TRBD1	few	TRBV2	TRBJ2-3	TGTGCCAGCAGTACCCGACAGGGATACACAGATACGCAGTATTTT	CASSTRQGYTDTQYF
TRBD1	.	TRBV2	TRBJ2-7	TGTGCCAGCATCTTCGACAGGGCTGGGGGCTACGAGCAGTACTTC	CASIFDRAGGYEQYF
.	few	TRBV7-8	TRBJ2-1	TGTGCCAGCAGCATCCGGAGAGTAACTGCCGCTGGTCATGAGCAGTTCTTC	CASSIRRVTAAGHEQFF
TRBD1	.	TRBV10-3	TRBJ2-7	TGTGCCACCCTTCCGGGACAGGGGGCCGAGCAGTACTTC	CATLPGQGAEQYF
TRBD2	few	TRBV29-1	TRBJ2-1	TGCAGCGCCCGGGGACTAGCGGGAGGAGAGCAGTTCTTC	CSARGLAGGEQFF
.	few	TRBV18	TRBJ2-7	TGTGCCAGCTCACCATCCGCCTACGAGCAGTACTTC	CASSPSAYEQYF
.	few	TRBV29-1	TRBJ1-5	TGCAGCCCCCTGGTGGAGCGTCGTCAGCCCCAGCATTTT	CSPLVERRQPQHF
.	few	TRBV30	TRBJ1-5	TGTGCCTGGAGTGTGACATCTTTAAATCAGCCCCAGCATTTT	CAWSVTSLNQPQHF
.	.	TRBV30	TRBJ2-5	TGTGCCTGGAGTGTAGGAGTGATAGAGACCCAGTACTTC	CAWSVGVIETQYF
TRBD1	.	TRBV4-2	TRBJ2-1	TGTGCCAGTCACCTCAACCGGGACAGGGGACTCAATGAGCAGTTCTTC	CASHLNRDRGLNEQFF
.	few	TRBV5-1	TRBJ2-2	TGCGCCAGCAGCCAAAAGGGGTCCACCGGGGAGCTGTTTTTT	CASSQKGSTGELFF
.	few	TRBV11-3	TRBJ2-1	TGTGCCAGCAGCCCCCGACTAGACAGCTCCTACAATGAGCAGTTCTTC	CASSPRLDSSYNEQFF
.	.	TRBV5-1	TRBJ1-5	TGCGCCAGCAGCTTGGGGCCCGAGCTAGGCGGCAATCAGCCCCAGCATTTT	CASSLGPELGGNQPQHF
.	.	TRBV7-2	TRBJ2-1	TGTGCCAGCAACCCTAGGGGGACCTCCTACAATGAGCAGTTCTTC	CASNPRGTSYNEQFF
.	few	TRBV14	TRBJ2-5	TGTGCCAGCAGCCACAGCGGGTCAGAGACCCAGTACTTC	CASSHSGSETQYF
.	few	TRBV18	TRBJ2-3	TGTGCCAGCTCACCATGGTGGAGCAAGGATAGCACAGATACGCAGTATTTT	CASSPWWSKDSTDTQYF
.	few	TRBV7-9	TRBJ1-1	TGTGCCAGCAGCTTAGCGCCAGGGCTAAGATTGAACACTGAAGCTTTCTTT	CASSLAPGLRLNTEAFF
.	few	TRBV30	TRBJ2-5	TGTGCCTGGAGAATTCGGCAAGAGACCCAGTACTTC	CAWRIRQETQYF